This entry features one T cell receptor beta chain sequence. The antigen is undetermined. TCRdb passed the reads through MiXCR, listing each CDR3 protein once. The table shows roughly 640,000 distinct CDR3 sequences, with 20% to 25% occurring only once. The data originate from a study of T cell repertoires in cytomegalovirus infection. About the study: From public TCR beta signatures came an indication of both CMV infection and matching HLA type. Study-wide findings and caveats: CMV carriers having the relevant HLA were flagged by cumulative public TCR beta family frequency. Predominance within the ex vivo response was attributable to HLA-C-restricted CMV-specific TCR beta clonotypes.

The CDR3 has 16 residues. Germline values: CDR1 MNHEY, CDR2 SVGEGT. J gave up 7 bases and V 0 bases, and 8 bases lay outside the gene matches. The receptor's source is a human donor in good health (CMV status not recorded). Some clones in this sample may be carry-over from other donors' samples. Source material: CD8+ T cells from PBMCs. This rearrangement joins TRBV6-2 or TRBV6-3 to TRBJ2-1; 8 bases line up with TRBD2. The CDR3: CASSYSMSGGWNEQFF. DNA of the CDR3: TGTGCCAGCAGTTACTCTATGAGCGGGGGCTGGAATGAGCAGTTCTTC.